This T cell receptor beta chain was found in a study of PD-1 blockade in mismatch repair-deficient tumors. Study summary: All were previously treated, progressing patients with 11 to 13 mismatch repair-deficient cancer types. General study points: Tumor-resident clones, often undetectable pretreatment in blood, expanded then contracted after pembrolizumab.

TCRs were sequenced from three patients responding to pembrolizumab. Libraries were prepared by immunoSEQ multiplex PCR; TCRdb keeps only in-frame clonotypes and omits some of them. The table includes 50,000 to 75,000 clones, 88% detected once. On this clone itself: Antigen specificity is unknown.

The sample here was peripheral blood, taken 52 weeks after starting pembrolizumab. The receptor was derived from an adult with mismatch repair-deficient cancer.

The CDR3 loop is CASSQDQGYEQYF. DNA for the CDR3: TGCGCCAGCAGCCAAGATCAAGGGTACGAGCAGTACTTC. The chain combines TRBV4-3 with TRBJ2-7; D remains unclear. The germline CDR1 and CDR2 sequences are LGHNA and YSLEER. The CDR3 loop spans 13 amino acids. V was cut by 0 bases and J by 4 bases, with 7 bases left in between.